The TCR beta chain under discussion was sequenced for a study of CD8 T cell repertoires and HIV-1 epitope variants. Study details: Each of Twenty-five Gag and Nef epitope peptides stimulated a separate culture. Controls included no peptide, Ebola AY9 epitope, and a CMV, EBV, flu pool.

About this clone itself: The antigen remains undetermined.

Profiled with immunoSEQ multiplex PCR; TCRdb holds only in-frame clones, not every one. The sample lists 5,000 to 7,500 clones; around three fifths were seen once. The CDR3 runs 15 residues. V trimming: 5 bases; J trimming: 5 bases; junction bases outside the gene matches: 10. Germline-derived CDR1 and CDR2 are MDHEN and SYDVKM. The chain combines TRBV28 with TRBJ2-7, with 9 bases fitting TRBD1. This clonotype was obtained from a male donor with HIV. The specimen was cultured CD8+ T cells derived from PBMCs. The chain's CDR3 is CASSQRQGGLHEQYF. CDR3 DNA: TGTGCCAGCAGTCAACGACAGGGGGGCCTCCACGAGCAGTACTTC.